This T cell receptor (beta chain) was identified in a study of cytomegalovirus exposure and HLA in healthy donors. For the study at large: Of roughly 400 genotyped donors, around 76% clustered with self-reported Caucasian donors.

In regard to this clone: Its antigen is not known.

Trimming took off 3 bases at V and 6 bases at J, with 2 bases between the two ends. Germline values: CDR1 DFQATT, CDR2 SNEGSKA (reference sequence). The CDR3 is 9 amino acids. 13 Jbeta primers and 60 Vbeta primers were used for the PCR. The method was immunoSEQ multiplex PCR; TCRdb's version includes in-frame clones alone and lacks a portion of them. The sample records some 150,000 clones, about 64% being singletons. Study findings and constraints: Later genetic work tied a missense DCLRE1C variant to beta-chain V and J trimming. A later analysis showed TCR association rates differing by HLA locus, peaking at DRB1 and lowest at HLA-C. In a later analysis, about 17,000 TCR beta sequences were associated with HLA alleles at 0.05 false discovery rate.

Sequenced material: PBMCs. This sequence was found in a woman aged 25-40 years in good health and CMV-seropositive. The rearrangement joins TRBV20-1 to TRBJ1-2; D unresolved. This CDR3 reads CSASNGYTF. The CDR3 region has the DNA TGCAGTGCTAGTAATGGCTACACCTTC.